The rows below give T cell receptor beta chains drawn from one sample of a study of cytomegalovirus exposure and HLA in healthy donors. Sequenced by immunoSEQ multiplex PCR; TCRdb stores in-frame clones only, minus some. Of some 160,000 clones listed, approximately 78% are singletons. What was sequenced was PBMCs. The receptors originated from a male donor in good health and CMV-seronegative. CDR3s include the opening cysteine and the closing phenylalanine or tryptophan. D genes are given only for firm matches. The size entry is marked missing in some rows and otherwise reads once, few, many or a size class.

15	TRBD2	TRBV5-1	TRBJ2-1	.	TGCGCCAGCAGCCCTCGCCTAGCGGCCTACAATGAGCAGTTCTTC	CASSPRLAAYNEQFF
14	TRBD1	TRBV18	TRBJ2-7	few	TGTGCCAGCTTCTCCGGGACAGGGTCCTACGAGCAGTACTTC	CASFSGTGSYEQYF
12	.	TRBV29-1	TRBJ1-4	.	TGCAGCGTTGAATCAGTGGATGAAAAACTGTTTTTT	CSVESVDEKLFF
16	.	TRBV4-3	TRBJ2-3	.	TGCGCCAGCAGCCAAGGCGTGGGAGCGGGCACAGATACGCAGTATTTT	CASSQGVGAGTDTQYF
15	TRBD2	TRBV6-5	TRBJ2-3	few	TGTGCCAGCAGGGGACTAGCCTCTGACACAGATACGCAGTATTTT	CASRGLASDTDTQYF
15	.	TRBV9	TRBJ1-3	.	TGTGCCAGCAGCGTCCCAGGTCAACCTGGAAACACCATATATTTT	CASSVPGQPGNTIYF
15	.	TRBV5-8	TRBJ1-1	few	TGTGCCAGCAGCTTGGCGAGGGGCCGGGGGACTGAAGCTTTCTTT	CASSLARGRGTEAFF
14	TRBD2	TRBV9	TRBJ2-1	.	TGTGCCAGCAGCGGACTAGCGGGAGACTATGAGCAGTTCTTC	CASSGLAGDYEQFF
16	TRBD2	TRBV9	TRBJ2-1	.	TGTGCCAGCAGCCCAAGACTAGCGGGGGCCCACAATGAGCAGTTCTTC	CASSPRLAGAHNEQFF
15	.	TRBV11-3	TRBJ2-2	few	TGTGCCAGCAGCTCCCTTCCCAGGGGCACCGGGGAGCTGTTTTTT	CASSSLPRGTGELFF
14	.	TRBV11-2	TRBJ2-3	.	TGTGCCAGCAGCTTAGTGGGAGACACAGATACGCAGTATTTT	CASSLVGDTDTQYF
15	TRBD2	TRBV11-2	TRBJ2-1	.	TGTGCCAGCAGCTTAGTAGGGACTAGCGGGAATGAGCAGTTCTTC	CASSLVGTSGNEQFF
13	.	TRBV6-5	TRBJ1-5	once	TGTGCCAGCAGTTACCGTAGCAATCAGCCCCAGCATTTT	CASSYRSNQPQHF
15	.	TRBV28	TRBJ1-5	.	TGTGCCAGCTTACCGGGGGGTCGTAGCAATCAGCCCCAGCATTTT	CASLPGGRSNQPQHF
18	TRBD2	TRBV4-2	TRBJ2-1	once	TGTGCCAGCAGCCTCACAAGGTTCGGGACTAGGGGCTACAATGAGCAGTTCTTC	CASSLTRFGTRGYNEQFF
15	.	TRBV18	TRBJ2-7	.	TGTGCCAGCTCACCCCCAAGGCGGCTATCCTACGAGCAGTACTTC	CASSPPRRLSYEQYF
16	.	TRBV7-2	TRBJ2-1	once	TGTGCCAGCAGCTTAGAAGGACTCGACTCCTACAATGAGCAGTTCTTC	CASSLEGLDSYNEQFF
16	TRBD2	TRBV27	TRBJ2-1	.	TGTGCCAGCAGTTTATCGGCGGGAGACTCCTACAATGAGCAGTTCTTC	CASSLSAGDSYNEQFF
14	TRBD2	TRBV7-9	TRBJ2-7	.	TGTGCCAGCAGTCAGGGGACTAGCGTCTACGAGCAGTACTTC	CASSQGTSVYEQYF
12	.	TRBV15	TRBJ2-1	.	TGTGCCACCAGCAGAGGAGGTGGTGAGCAGTTCTTC	CATSRGGGEQFF
10	.	TRBV19	TRBJ2-1	.	TGTGCCAGTAGGGGAGGTGAGCAGTTCTTC	CASRGGEQFF
15	.	TRBV9	TRBJ2-3	.	TGTGCCAGCAGCCAGTGGCTTAGCGACACAGATACGCAGTATTTT	CASSQWLSDTDTQYF
15	.	TRBV6-5	TRBJ1-1	.	TGTGCCAGCAGTTCTCCGACAGAGCAGAACACTGAAGCTTTCTTT	CASSSPTEQNTEAFF
15	.	TRBV9	TRBJ2-7	.	TGTGCCAGCAGCCGTAGGACAGGACTAGCCTACGAGCAGTACTTC	CASSRRTGLAYEQYF
15	.	TRBV4-1	TRBJ2-3	.	TGCGCCAGCAGCCAGCTCCCAGGGGTGACAGATACGCAGTATTTT	CASSQLPGVTDTQYF
14	.	TRBV5-1	TRBJ2-2	.	TGCGCCAGCAGGAAGGACAGTAACACCGGGGAGCTGTTTTTT	CASRKDSNTGELFF
15	TRBD1	TRBV6-5	TRBJ1-2	.	TGTGCCAGCAGTTACTCGGGACAGACAACCTATGGCTACACCTTC	CASSYSGQTTYGYTF
14	.	TRBV6-5	TRBJ1-1	.	TGTGCCAGCAGTTCGGACAGCTTGAACACTGAAGCTTTCTTT	CASSSDSLNTEAFF
18	TRBD2	TRBV4-2	TRBJ2-2	.	TGTGCCAGCAGCCAAGACCGATCCTTAGCGGGGGGCACCGGGGAGCTGTTTTTT	CASSQDRSLAGGTGELFF
13	.	TRBV28	TRBJ1-4	.	TGTGCCAGCAGTTTGGGAGGGGGTGAAAAACTGTTTTTT	CASSLGGGEKLFF
14	TRBD2	TRBV9	TRBJ2-7	.	TGTGCCAGCAGCCCCTTTAGCGGGAACTACGAGCAGTACTTC	CASSPFSGNYEQYF
14	.	TRBV19	TRBJ2-1	.	TGTGCCAGTAGTATATCAGACTTCTTCAATGAGCAGTTCTTC	CASSISDFFNEQFF
14	.	TRBV7-6	TRBJ2-7	.	TGTGCCAGCAGCTTACACGGGAAAGCAAGGGAGCAGTACTTC	CASSLHGKAREQYF
13	.	TRBV7-3	TRBJ2-1	.	TGTGCCAGCAAACAAACAGGCTCCGATGAGCAGTTCTTC	CASKQTGSDEQFF
16	TRBD2	TRBV2	TRBJ2-5	.	TGTGCCAGCAGTGAATCTAGCGGGGGGGCCGTAGAGACCCAGTACTTC	CASSESSGGAVETQYF
14	.	TRBV10-3	TRBJ1-4	once	TGTGCCATCAGTGAGGGGGCGGCTAATGAAAAACTGTTTTTT	CAISEGAANEKLFF
15	.	TRBV9	TRBJ2-3	.	TGTGCCAGCAGCGTAGGTCGGTACAGCACAGATACGCAGTATTTT	CASSVGRYSTDTQYF
14	.	TRBV9	TRBJ1-2	once	TGTGCCAGCAGCGTAGCTTTACGGAGCTATGGCTACACCTTC	CASSVALRSYGYTF
16	TRBD1	TRBV2	TRBJ2-1	once	TGTGCCAGCAGTGAAACCACAGGGGGCCCCAAGAATGAGCAGTTCTTC	CASSETTGGPKNEQFF
12	TRBD1	TRBV6-5	TRBJ2-7	.	TGTGCCAGCAGAACAGGGGCCTACGAGCAGTACTTC	CASRTGAYEQYF
16	TRBD2	TRBV7-6	TRBJ2-1	.	TGTGCCAGCAGCTTAGCGGCGACTAGCGGGAACGATGAGCAGTTCTTC	CASSLAATSGNDEQFF
16	TRBD1	TRBV4-2	TRBJ2-2	.	TGTGCCAGCAGCCTAGGACAGGGGACACACACCGGGGAGCTGTTTTTT	CASSLGQGTHTGELFF
13	.	TRBV28	TRBJ2-7	few	TGTGCCAGCAGTTTGGGCAGCTCCTACGAGCAGTACTTC	CASSLGSSYEQYF
15	.	TRBV5-1	TRBJ2-3	.	TGCGCCAGCAGCTTGATTAGCGGAGACACAGATACGCAGTATTTT	CASSLISGDTDTQYF
15	.	TRBV7-2	TRBJ1-6	.	TGTGCCAGCAGTTCAAACAGGGTTGGGAATTCACCCCTCCACTTT	CASSSNRVGNSPLHF
16	TRBD2	TRBV5-4	TRBJ2-5	.	TGTGCCAGCACCCCTGGTAGCGGGCCCACTCAAGAGACCCAGTACTTC	CASTPGSGPTQETQYF
16	.	TRBV11-1	TRBJ2-5	.	TGTGCCAGCAGCTCACGTCTTGGGGGCCACCAAGAGACCCAGTACTTC	CASSSRLGGHQETQYF
14	.	TRBV5-1	TRBJ1-1	.	TGCGCCAGCAGCTGGGCCCACAGGGACACTGAAGCTTTCTTT	CASSWAHRDTEAFF
16	.	TRBV9	TRBJ1-4	.	TGTGCCAGCAGCGTAGCGCCGGGGGGGTCTAATGAAAAACTGTTTTTT	CASSVAPGGSNEKLFF